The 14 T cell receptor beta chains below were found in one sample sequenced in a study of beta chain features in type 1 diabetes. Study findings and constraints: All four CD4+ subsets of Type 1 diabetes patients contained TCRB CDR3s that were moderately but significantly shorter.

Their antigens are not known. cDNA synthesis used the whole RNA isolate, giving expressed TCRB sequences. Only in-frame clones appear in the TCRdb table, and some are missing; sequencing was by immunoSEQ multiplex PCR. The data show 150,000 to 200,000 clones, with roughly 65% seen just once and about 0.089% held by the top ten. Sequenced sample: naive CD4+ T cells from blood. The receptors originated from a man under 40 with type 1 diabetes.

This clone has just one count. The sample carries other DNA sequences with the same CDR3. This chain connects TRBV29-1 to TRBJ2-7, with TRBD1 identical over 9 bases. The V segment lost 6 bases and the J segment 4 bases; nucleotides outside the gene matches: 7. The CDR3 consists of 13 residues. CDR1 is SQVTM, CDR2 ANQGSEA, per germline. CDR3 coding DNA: TGCAGCGTCGCCGGGACAGGGTTGTACGAGCAGTACTTC. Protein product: CSVAGTGLYEQYF.

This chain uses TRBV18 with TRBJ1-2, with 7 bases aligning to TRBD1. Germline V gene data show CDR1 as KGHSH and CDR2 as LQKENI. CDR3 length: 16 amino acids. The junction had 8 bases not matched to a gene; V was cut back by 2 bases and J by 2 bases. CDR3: CASSPTDRQGNYGYTF. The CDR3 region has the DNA TGTGCCAGCTCACCAACCGATCGACAGGGAAACTATGGCTACACCTTC. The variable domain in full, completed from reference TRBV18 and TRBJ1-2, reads NAGVMQNPRHLVRRRGQEARLRCSPMKGHSHVYWYRQLPEEGLKFMVYLQKENIIDESGMPKERFSAEFPKEGPSILRIQQVVRGDSAAYFCASSPTDRQGNYGYTFGSGTRLTVV.

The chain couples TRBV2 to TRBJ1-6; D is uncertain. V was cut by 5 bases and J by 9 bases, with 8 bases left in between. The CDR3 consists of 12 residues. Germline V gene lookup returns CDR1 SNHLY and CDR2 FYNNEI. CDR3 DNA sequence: TGTGCCAGCAGTTCTGCAGCTTCACCCCTCCACTTT. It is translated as CASSSAASPLHF.

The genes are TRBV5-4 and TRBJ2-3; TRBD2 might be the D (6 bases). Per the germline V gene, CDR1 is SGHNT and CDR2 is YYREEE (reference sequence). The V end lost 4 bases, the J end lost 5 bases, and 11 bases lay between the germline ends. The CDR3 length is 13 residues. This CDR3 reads CASSPEGLDTQYF. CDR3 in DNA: TGTGCCAGCAGCCCGGAGGGACTAGATACGCAGTATTTT.

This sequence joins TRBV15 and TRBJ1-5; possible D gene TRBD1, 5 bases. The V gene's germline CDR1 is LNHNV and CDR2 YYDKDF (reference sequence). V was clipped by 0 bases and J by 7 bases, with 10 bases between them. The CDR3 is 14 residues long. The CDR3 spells CATSRDPRAQPQHF. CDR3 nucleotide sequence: TGTGCCACCAGCAGAGATCCCAGGGCGCAGCCCCAGCATTTT.

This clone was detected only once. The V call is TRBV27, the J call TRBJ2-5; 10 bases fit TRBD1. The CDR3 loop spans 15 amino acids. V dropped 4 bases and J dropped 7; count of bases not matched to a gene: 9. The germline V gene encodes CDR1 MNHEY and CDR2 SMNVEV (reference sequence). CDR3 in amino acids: CASSWGQGTLGTQYF. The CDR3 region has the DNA TGTGCCAGCAGTTGGGGACAGGGGACCTTGGGGACCCAGTACTTC.

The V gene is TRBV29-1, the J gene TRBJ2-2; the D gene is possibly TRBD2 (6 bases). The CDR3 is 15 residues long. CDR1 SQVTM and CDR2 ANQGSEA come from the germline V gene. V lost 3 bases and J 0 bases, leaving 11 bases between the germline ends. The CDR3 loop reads CSVDRGASNTGELFF. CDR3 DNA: TGCAGCGTTGACCGCGGGGCCTCGAACACCGGGGAGCTGTTTTTT.

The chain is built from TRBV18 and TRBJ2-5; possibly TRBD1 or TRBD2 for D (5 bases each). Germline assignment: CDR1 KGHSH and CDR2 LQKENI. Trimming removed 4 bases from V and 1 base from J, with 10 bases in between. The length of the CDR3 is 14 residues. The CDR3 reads CASSRRDPQETQYF. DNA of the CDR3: TGTGCCAGCTCACGCCGGGACCCCCAAGAGACCCAGTACTTC.

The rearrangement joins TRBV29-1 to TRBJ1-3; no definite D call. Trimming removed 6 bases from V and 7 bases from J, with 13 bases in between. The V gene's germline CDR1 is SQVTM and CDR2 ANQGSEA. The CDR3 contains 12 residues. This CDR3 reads CSVPEGPNTIYF. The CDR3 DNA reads TGCAGCGTCCCCGAGGGCCCTAACACCATATATTTT.

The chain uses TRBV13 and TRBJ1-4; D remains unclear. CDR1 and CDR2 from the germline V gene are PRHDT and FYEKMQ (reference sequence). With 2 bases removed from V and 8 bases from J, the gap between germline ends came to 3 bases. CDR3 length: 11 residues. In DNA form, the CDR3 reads TGTGCCAGCAGCTTACACGAAAAACTGTTTTTT. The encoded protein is CASSLHEKLFF.

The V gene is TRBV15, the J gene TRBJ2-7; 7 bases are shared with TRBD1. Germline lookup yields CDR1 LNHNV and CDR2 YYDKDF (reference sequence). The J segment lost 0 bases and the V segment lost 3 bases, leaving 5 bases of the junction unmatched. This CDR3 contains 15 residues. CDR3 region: CATSRTGTSSYEQYF. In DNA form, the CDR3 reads TGTGCCACCAGCAGGACAGGGACAAGCTCCTACGAGCAGTACTTC.

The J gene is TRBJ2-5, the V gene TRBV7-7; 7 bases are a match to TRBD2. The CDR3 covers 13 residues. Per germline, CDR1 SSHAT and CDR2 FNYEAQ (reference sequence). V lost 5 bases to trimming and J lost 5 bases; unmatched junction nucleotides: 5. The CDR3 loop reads CASSPSGPETQYF. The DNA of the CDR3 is TGTGCCAGCAGCCCTAGCGGCCCGGAGACCCAGTACTTC.

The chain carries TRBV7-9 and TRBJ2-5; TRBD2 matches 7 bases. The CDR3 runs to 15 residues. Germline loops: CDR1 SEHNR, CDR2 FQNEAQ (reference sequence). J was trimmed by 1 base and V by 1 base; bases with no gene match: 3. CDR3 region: CASSLGAGVQETQYF. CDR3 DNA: TGTGCCAGCAGCTTAGGGGCGGGGGTCCAAGAGACCCAGTACTTC.

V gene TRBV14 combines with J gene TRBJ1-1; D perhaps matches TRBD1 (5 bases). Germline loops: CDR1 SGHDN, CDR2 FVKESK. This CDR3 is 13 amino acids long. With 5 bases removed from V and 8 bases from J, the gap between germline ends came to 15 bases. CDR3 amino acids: CASSERPGPEAFF. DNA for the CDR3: TGTGCCAGCAGCGAACGGCCAGGGCCCGAAGCTTTCTTT.